This T cell receptor (beta chain) was found in a study of brain metastases from non-small cell lung cancer. Whole-study results and caveats: Metastases had sparse T cells but largely shared repertoires with primaries.

The ends lost 5 bases at V and 4 bases at J; junction bases unmatched: 13. Germline V lookup: CDR1 LGHNA, CDR2 YNFKEQ. The CDR3 runs to 17 residues. In its sample, this clone was seen once. As yet, its antigen is unknown. Profiled with immunoSEQ multiplex PCR; TCRdb holds only in-frame clones, not every one. This repertoire shows fewer than 2,500 clones, more than 75% found once; its top ten account for 6.6%. The receptor was isolated from a donor at least 40 years old with non-small cell lung cancer. Sequenced material: primary lung tumor tissue. The chain combines TRBV4-2 with TRBJ2-3; 9 bases align to TRBD2. The CDR3 is CASSYSAMRGGPDTQYF. CDR3 nucleotides: TGTGCCAGCAGCTATTCAGCGATGCGGGGGGGCCCAGATACGCAGTATTTT.